This T cell receptor (beta chain) came from a study of cytomegalovirus exposure and HLA in healthy donors. Points from the study as a whole: About 90% or about 30% of the time was how often most TCR beta V segments were productive, according to an earlier analysis. What a later analysis reportedly showed was that an Asian-associated ancestry cluster had fewer N-insertions than the approximately 670-donor mean. It was taken for granted in presence/absence analyses that sequencing depth across donors was roughly uniform.

Primers for the PCR totalled 60 Vbeta and 13 Jbeta. Here immunoSEQ multiplex PCR was the method, and the copy in TCRdb shows in-frame clones only, minus some. The sample records hundreds of thousands of clones, more than 75% being singletons. In germline, CDR1 is MNHNS, CDR2 SASEGT. Deletions cut 5 bases from V and 4 bases from J, with 11 bases between. This CDR3 is built from 13 residues. Participants comprised healthy donors of bone marrow. The table lists this clone with a few counts. What it binds is unknown. The sequence came from a man between 35 and 55 years old in good health and CMV-seropositive. The rearrangement links TRBV6-1 to TRBJ1-1; D gene ambiguous. The specimen was PBMCs. The CDR3 nucleotides read TGTGCCAGCAGTAACCCTTGGCTCACTGAAGCTTTCTTT. Translation gives CASSNPWLTEAFF.